These 20 T cell receptor beta chains were all obtained from the same sample, sequenced in a study of blood T cell repertoires in COVID-19. Using immunoSEQ multiplex PCR, the repertoire was profiled, and TCRdb retains in-frame clones only, with some absent. This table has tens of thousands of clones, more than 60% appearing once. The sequenced material came from peripheral blood. Source of these receptors: a man aged 55-75 years with acute or convalescent COVID-19.

In its sample, this clone was seen a few times. The chain links TRBV30 to TRBJ1-2; 8 nucleotides align to TRBD1. V dropped 5 bases and J dropped 3; count of bases not matched to a gene: 8. This CDR3 has 14 residues. Germline CDR1 is GTSNPN and CDR2 is SVGIG (reference sequence). CDR3 nucleotides: TGTGCCTGGGAGAACAGGGGGATTTACTATGGCTACACCTTC. Translating gives CAWENRGIYYGYTF.

This chain connects TRBV6-5 to TRBJ1-6; TRBD1 is a possible D gene (6 bases). CDR3 length: 13 residues. Germline V gene lookup returns CDR1 MNHEY and CDR2 SVGAGI. V shed 7 bases and J shed 7 bases, with 11 bases lying between them. The CDR3 sequence: CASTRTENSPLHF. DNA of the CDR3: TGTGCCAGCACCCGGACAGAGAATTCACCCCTCCACTTT.

This rearrangement joins TRBV5-1 to TRBJ1-1; the D gene is possibly TRBD1 (5 bases). The germline V gene encodes CDR1 SGHRS and CDR2 YFSETQ. There are 16 residues in the CDR3. V lost 4 bases and J lost 7, with 23 bases in between. The CDR3 spells CASSKTAQTGSFEAFF. For the CDR3, the DNA is TGCGCCAGCAGCAAAACTGCCCAAACAGGTAGTTTTGAAGCTTTCTTT.

This chain links TRBV7-9 with TRBJ2-1; D unclear. CDR1 and CDR2 (germline): SEHNR, FQNEAQ (reference sequence). With 5 bases removed from V and 5 bases from J, the gap between germline ends came to 7 bases. CDR3 size: 12 residues. CDR3 loop: CASSPGHNEQFF. CDR3 in DNA: TGTGCCAGCAGCCCAGGTCACAATGAGCAGTTCTTC.

Regarding this clone: The sample holds other DNA sequences that translate to the same CDR3. The chain is built from TRBV28 and TRBJ1-5; the match to TRBD1 covers 7 bases. The CDR3 runs 12 residues. The germline V gene encodes CDR1 MDHEN and CDR2 SYDVKM. V lost 4 bases, J lost 6 bases, and 0 bases stayed unmatched. CDR3 bases: TGTGCCAGCAGTTCAGGGGGTCAGCCCCAGCATTTT. It is translated as CASSSGGQPQHF.

The J gene is TRBJ2-7, the V gene TRBV3-1 (or the pseudogene TRBV3-2); a weak D match, TRBD2 (6 bases). This CDR3 is built from 16 residues. Trimming left V 0 bases short and J 0 bases short, with 12 bases between. CDR1 and CDR2 (germline): LGHDT, YNNKEL (reference sequence). The CDR3 loop is CASSQDWAGSSYEQYF. The CDR3 DNA is TGTGCCAGCAGCCAAGATTGGGCGGGGAGCTCCTACGAGCAGTACTTC.

V usage is TRBV11-2 and J usage is TRBJ1-4; 7 positions agree with TRBD1. Looked up from germline, CDR1 is SGHAT and CDR2 is FQNNGV. The junction had 3 bases not matched to a gene; V was cut back by 5 bases and J by 3 bases. CDR3 length: 14 amino acids. The CDR3 loop reads CASSATGANEKLFF. The CDR3 nucleotides read TGTGCCAGCAGCGCAACAGGGGCTAATGAAAAACTGTTTTTT.

The V and J genes are TRBV9 and TRBJ1-2, with a tentative D call TRBD1 (5 bases). The CDR3 extends over 13 amino acids. The germline CDR1 and CDR2 sequences are SGDLS and YYNGEE. Trimming took 2 bases from V and 8 from J, leaving 13 bases between them. The CDR3 loop is CASSVHRSGGYTF. CDR3 nucleotides: TGTGCCAGCAGCGTTCACAGGTCTGGCGGCTACACCTTC.

This rearrangement joins TRBV10-3 to TRBJ2-3; 7 bases fit TRBD1. The germline gives CDR1 ENHRY, CDR2 SYGVKD. This CDR3 is built from 16 residues. J was trimmed by 1 base and V by 3 bases; bases with no gene match: 7. The CDR3 here is CAISERTGVGTDTQYF. The DNA for the CDR3 is TGTGCCATCAGTGAACGGACAGGAGTTGGCACAGATACGCAGTATTTT.

V usage is TRBV28 and J usage is TRBJ2-1, with D possibly TRBD2 on 6 matching bases. This CDR3 has 13 residues. Germline CDR1 reads MDHEN; CDR2 reads SYDVKM. The CDR3 bases are TGTGGCATAGCGGTAAGCTCCTACAATGAGCAGTTCTTC. This translates into CGIAVSSYNEQFF.

The CDR3 nucleotides read TGTGCCAGCAGCTACCGACTAGCGGGACCCACAGATACGCAGTATTTT. Its protein is CASSYRLAGPTDTQYF. This chain uses TRBV11-2 with TRBJ2-3; 11 bases fit TRBD2. The V segment lost 4 bases and the J segment 2 bases; nucleotides outside the gene matches: 5. Per germline, CDR1 SGHAT and CDR2 FQNNGV. The CDR3 is 16 amino acids.

About this clone itself: The junction and the germline gene differ at one end; a read error may be behind it. Distinct nucleotide sequences in the sample also encode this CDR3. The V call is TRBV4-1, the J call TRBJ1-2, with D maybe TRBD1 (5 bases). The CDR3 is 13 residues long. Per the germline V gene, CDR1 is MGHRA and CDR2 is YSYEKL. CDR3 loop: CASSQAGTYGYTF. DNA for the CDR3: TGTGCCAGCAGCCAGGCGGGGACTTATGGCTACACCTTC.

The V gene is TRBV24-1, the J gene TRBJ1-1; tentatively, D is TRBD1 (5 bases). The CDR3 loop spans 14 amino acids. V shed 5 bases and J shed 1 base, with 10 bases lying between them. Germline V gene lookup returns CDR1 KGHDR and CDR2 SFDVKD. Written as DNA, the CDR3 is TGTGCCACCAGTGGGTCGACAGCGAACACTGAAGCTTTCTTT. Residues: CATSGSTANTEAFF.

The genes are TRBV11-2 and TRBJ2-3; D uncertain. Germline V gene sequence: CDR1 SGHAT, CDR2 FQNNGV. Trimming removed 3 bases at V and 1 base at J, with 17 bases between. This CDR3 region has 17 residues. Written as DNA, the CDR3 is TGTGCCAGCAGCTTCCCGTATGACACGGCCGGCACAGATACGCAGTATTTT. Protein sequence: CASSFPYDTAGTDTQYF.

The chain couples TRBV23-1 to TRBJ1-2, with 7 nucleotides matching TRBD1. TRBV23-1 is given ORF status, its function remaining uncertain. The CDR3 length is 16 residues. V was clipped by 0 bases and J by 4 bases; unmatched bases: 8. The CDR3 DNA reads TGCGCCAGCAGTCAATCGAGACAGGGAGGTCGCTATGGCTACACCTTC. Its protein is CASSQSRQGGRYGYTF.

This clone appeared a few times. The chain combines TRBV24-1 with TRBJ2-2, with 10 bases aligning to TRBD2. This CDR3 is 15 amino acids long. J gave up 6 bases and V 5 bases, and 5 bases lay outside the gene matches. CDR1 is KGHDR and CDR2 is SFDVKD in the germline V gene. In DNA, the CDR3 is TGTGCCACCAGTGCTAGAGCGGGGGGGGCCGGGGAGCTGTTTTTT. Translated, it gives CATSARAGGAGELFF.

In DNA form, the CDR3 reads TGTGCCAGCAGCGTAACTCCCGACAGGGTCGGCGAGCAGTACTTC. This encodes CASSVTPDRVGEQYF. The V call is TRBV9, the J call TRBJ2-7; 7 nucleotides line up with TRBD1. With V trimmed by 1 base and J by 6 bases, 10 bases remained unmatched. From germline, CDR1 is SGDLS and CDR2 YYNGEE. The CDR3 sequence is 15 residues long.

The rearrangement joins TRBV3-1 (or the pseudogene TRBV3-2) to TRBJ1-4; TRBD1 is a possible D gene (5 bases). This CDR3 spans 13 amino acids. The V gene's germline CDR1 is LGHDT and CDR2 YNNKEL (reference sequence). The V gene lost 8 bases and the J gene lost 1 base, with 8 bases spanning the gap. Written as DNA, the CDR3 is TGTGCCAGCCGGGGGGGAACTAATGAAAAACTGTTTTTT. Amino acids: CASRGGTNEKLFF.

This rearrangement joins TRBV9 to TRBJ2-5; 7 bases line up with TRBD2. Germline V gives CDR1 SGDLS, CDR2 YYNGEE. The CDR3 runs 15 residues. J was trimmed by 5 bases and V by 0 bases; bases with no gene match: 7. This chain's CDR3 is CASSVEVGEGETQYF. CDR3 in DNA: TGTGCCAGCAGCGTAGAGGTAGGGGAGGGGGAGACCCAGTACTTC.

This clone appeared a few times. The chain carries TRBV6-5 and TRBJ1-2; TRBD1 is a possible D gene (5 bases). Germline values: CDR1 MNHEY, CDR2 SVGAGI. V was clipped by 6 bases and J by 2 bases, with 13 bases between them. The CDR3 has 14 residues. Here the CDR3 DNA reads TGTGCCAGCAGCACGACAGCTCCCAACTATGGCTACACCTTC. Translation gives CASSTTAPNYGYTF.